The 18 T cell receptor beta chains below were found in one sample sequenced in a study of Ad26.COV2.S vaccination and SARS-CoV-2 variants. Some clones are missing from TCRdb's copy, which holds only in-frame ones; the method was immunoSEQ multiplex PCR. The sample lists around 300,000 clones, around 89% occurring once. Treatment noted: 19 received Ad26.COV2.S at low or high dose, single or two shots; 5 received placebo; per-sample allocation not given. Specimens were obtained on day 63 following the first vaccine or placebo injection. The specimen was peripheral blood, collected in a trial of Ad26.COV2.S vaccine versus placebo. Every receptor here comes from a person aged 18-65 years who received the Ad26.COV2.S COVID-19 vaccine or a placebo.

This chain connects TRBV21-1 to TRBJ2-7; the table's D call, TRBD1, has no DNA check behind it. TRBV21-1 is marked as a pseudogene. This CDR3 has 16 residues. CDR3 amino acids: CASSKGTDYSLYEQYF. CDR3 coding DNA: TGTGCCAGCAGCAAAGGGACAGACTACTCCCTCTACGAGCAGTACTTC.

V gene TRBV19 combines with J gene TRBJ1-1; no definite D call. CDR1 is LNHDA, CDR2 SQIVND, per germline (reference sequence). The CDR3 loop spans 12 amino acids. The V gene lost 7 bases and the J gene lost 1 base, with 7 bases spanning the gap. This CDR3 reads CASIRQNTEAFF. CDR3 DNA sequence: TGTGCCAGTATTCGACAGAACACTGAAGCTTTCTTT. The full variable domain, completed using reference TRBV19 and TRBJ1-1, is DGGITQSPKYLFRKEGQNVTLSCEQNLNHDAMYWYRQDPGQGLRLIYYSQIVNDFQKGDIAEGYSVSREKKESFPLTVTSAQKNPTAFYLCASIRQNTEAFFGQGTRLTVV.

This clone showed up just a few times. The rearrangement uses TRBV2 and TRBJ1-6, with TRBD1 matching 7 bases. V trimming: 8 bases; J trimming: 3 bases; junction bases outside the gene matches: 1. The CDR3 sequence is 13 residues long. Germline CDR1 reads SNHLY; CDR2 reads FYNNEI. CDR3 nucleotide sequence: TGTGCCAGCGGACAGGACTATAATTCACCCCTCCACTTT. It yields the protein CASGQDYNSPLHF.

The CDR3 sequence: CASSPQGVGSPLHF. The CDR3 coding sequence is TGTGCCAGCAGCCCACAGGGGGTTGGTTCACCCCTCCACTTT. The rearrangement links TRBV7-9 to TRBJ1-6; 8 bases line up with TRBD1. The CDR3 is 14 residues long. V lost 5 bases to trimming and J lost 9 bases; unmatched junction nucleotides: 6. The germline V gene encodes CDR1 SEHNR and CDR2 FQNEAQ (reference sequence).

The chain has TRBV6-5 and TRBJ1-1, with D possibly being TRBD1 (6 bases). The CDR3 sequence is 13 residues long. V lost 5 bases and J 6 bases, leaving 13 bases between the germline ends. Germline V gene sequence: CDR1 MNHEY, CDR2 SVGAGI. CDR3 region: CASSLQGSAEAFF. The CDR3 nucleotides read TGTGCCAGCAGTCTACAGGGTAGCGCTGAAGCTTTCTTT.

This chain uses TRBV9 with TRBJ2-3, with 9 bases fitting TRBD2. Germline assignment: CDR1 SGDLS and CDR2 YYNGEE. J lost 3 bases, V lost 5 bases, and 10 bases had no gene match. This CDR3 has 16 amino acids. The CDR3 DNA sequence: TGTGCCAGCAGTGAATATAGCGGGGGAATTACAGATACGCAGTATTTT. Translated: CASSEYSGGITDTQYF.

The sample holds one count of this clone. Mismatch with germline at one junction end may stem from a read error. V usage is TRBV7-2 and J usage is TRBJ1-1; D not resolved. Germline V gene data show CDR1 as SGHTA and CDR2 as FQGNSA. The CDR3 is 14 residues long. The CDR3 nucleotides are TGTGCCAGCAGCAATCAGCCGGGGAACGCTGAAGCTTTCTTT. Its translation: CASSNQPGNAEAFF.

V usage is TRBV5-1 and J usage is TRBJ2-1, with 8 bases lining up with TRBD2. Germline values: CDR1 SGHRS, CDR2 YFSETQ. The CDR3 covers 15 residues. J gave up 10 bases and V 4 bases, and 13 bases lay outside the gene matches. The chain's CDR3 is CASSGLGSGGKEQFF. CDR3 nucleotides: TGCGCCAGCAGCGGTTTAGGAAGCGGGGGCAAGGAGCAGTTCTTC.

This clone was counted between two and nine times. This chain joins TRBV6-5 and TRBJ2-7, with TRBD2 matching 10 bases. V shed 6 bases, J shed 7 bases, and the junction held 9 bases outside the gene matches. Germline V gene lookup returns CDR1 MNHEY and CDR2 SVGAGI. CDR3 length: 14 residues. The CDR3 reads CASRSTSGRREQYF. DNA of the CDR3: TGTGCCAGCAGGTCGACTAGCGGGCGTCGTGAGCAGTACTTC.

The genes are TRBV5-1 and TRBJ2-3; 9 positions match TRBD1. The CDR3 consists of 15 residues. Trimming cost V 4 bases and J 5 bases; bases outside gene matches: 8. Germline CDR1 and CDR2: SGHRS and YFSETQ. This CDR3 is CASSEPGTGLDTQYF. The CDR3 region has the DNA TGCGCCAGCAGCGAACCCGGGACAGGGTTAGATACGCAGTATTTT.

The chain recombines TRBV5-6 with TRBJ2-2; D not resolved. This CDR3 comprises 16 residues. CDR1 is SGHDT and CDR2 is YYEEEE in the germline V gene. Between the trimmed V and J ends, which lost 3 bases and 3 bases, there was a span of 15 bases. The DNA of the CDR3 is TGTGCCAGCAGCTGGGTCGATTATAGGGACACCGGGGAGCTGTTTTTT. Residues: CASSWVDYRDTGELFF.

This chain uses TRBV5-1 with TRBJ2-7; D is ambiguous. Germline CDR1 SGHRS, CDR2 YFSETQ. CDR3 length: 13 amino acids. V lost 2 bases and J lost 4, with 10 bases in between. DNA of the CDR3: TGCGCCAGCAGCTTAGGTGCTTCTTACGAGCAGTACTTC. Amino acids: CASSLGASYEQYF. The whole variable domain, remainder taken from reference TRBV5-1 and TRBJ2-7, is KAGVTQTPRYLIKTRGQQVTLSCSPISGHRSVSWYQQTPGQGLQFLFEYFSETQRNKGNFPGRFSGRQFSNSRSEMNVSTLELGDSALYLCASSLGASYEQYFGPGTRLTVT.

V is TRBV19 and J is TRBJ1-1; 7 bases agree with TRBD1. Germline CDR1 and CDR2: LNHDA and SQIVND (reference sequence). This CDR3 spans 15 amino acids. Unmatched junction bases numbered 5, after V lost 3 bases and J lost 1 base. This CDR3 reads CASSIGGTENTEAFF. CDR3 nucleotide sequence: TGTGCCAGTAGTATCGGCGGGACAGAGAACACTGAAGCTTTCTTT.

This rearrangement joins TRBV3-1 (or the pseudogene TRBV3-2) to TRBJ1-1; D not certain. The CDR3 has 13 amino acids. Germline CDR1 reads LGHDT; CDR2 reads YNNKEL (reference sequence). Trimming removed 3 bases at V and 1 base at J, with 6 bases between. CDR3 sequence: CASSQGWNTEAFF. The CDR3 coding sequence is TGTGCCAGCAGCCAGGGATGGAACACTGAAGCTTTCTTT.

The chain carries TRBV4-1 and TRBJ1-3, with D uncertain. Trimming shortened V by 0 bases and J by 3 bases, and 15 bases separated the two germline ends. The CDR3 is made up of 17 amino acids. Germline V gene lookup returns CDR1 MGHRA and CDR2 YSYEKL. This CDR3 reads CASSQEPYPGYGNTIYF. The CDR3 coding sequence is TGCGCCAGCAGCCAAGAACCATATCCGGGTTATGGAAACACCATATATTTT.

In its sample, this clone was seen once. J is TRBJ1-1 and V is TRBV5-5; 9 bases agree with TRBD1. The germline V gene has CDR1 SGHKS and CDR2 YYEKEE (reference sequence). V gave up 4 bases and J gave up 3 bases; unmatched junction bases: 7. The CDR3 consists of 15 residues. CDR3: CASSLTGGGYTEAFF. Written as DNA, the CDR3 is TGTGCCAGCAGCCTTACAGGGGGCGGCTACACTGAAGCTTTCTTT.

This rearrangement joins TRBV11-2 to TRBJ1-2, with 8 nucleotides matching TRBD1. The CDR3 is 13 residues long. The V and J ends lost 1 base and 6 bases, in that order; junction bases with no gene match: 1. CDR1 and CDR2 from the germline V gene are SGHAT and FQNNGV. CDR3 region: CASSLGQGNGYTF. In DNA, the CDR3 is TGTGCCAGCAGCTTAGGACAGGGGAATGGCTACACCTTC. Complete variable domain (other parts from reference TRBV11-2 and TRBJ1-2): EAGVAQSPRYKIIEKRQSVAFWCNPISGHATLYWYQQILGQGPKLLIQFQNNGVVDDSQLPKDRFSAERLKGVDSTLKIQPAKLEDSAVYLCASSLGQGNGYTFGSGTRLTVV.

The V and J genes are TRBV11-2 and TRBJ1-2; D possibly corresponds to TRBD1 (6 bases). The CDR3 is made up of 14 amino acids. Germline values: CDR1 SGHAT, CDR2 FQNNGV. V lost 0 bases, J lost 7 bases, and 12 bases lay in between. The CDR3 sequence is CASSLDRDTGGYTF. CDR3 DNA sequence: TGTGCCAGCAGCTTAGACCGGGACACGGGTGGCTACACCTTC.